This TCR beta chain originates from a study of vaccination effects on CD4 cells after COVID-19. About this clone: Its antigen is unidentified.

Trimming took 0 bases from V and 5 from J; bases not matched to a gene: 11. The CDR3 has 17 amino acids. In germline, CDR1 is SEHNR, CDR2 FQNEAQ (reference sequence). The data were produced by immunoSEQ multiplex PCR, yet TCRdb's version contains in-frame clones alone and is incomplete. In the table there are tens of thousands of clones, around 68% of which are singletons. Sequencing followed a ViraFEST assay step that expanded antigen-specific CD4+ T cells with viral peptide pools. Culturing for ten to eleven days preceded CD4+ T cell isolation. Nucleocapsid antibody tests were negative, and the vaccine recipients had no prior SARS-CoV-2 infection. It was with approximately 9.6 IU/ml IL-2 and 8 to 10 ug/ml peptides that two million PBMC per well were cultured. Half-medium changes using IL-2 medium occurred on days 3 and 7.

The specimen comprised CD4+ T cells from PBMCs cultured with HCoV-NL63 spike peptides, sampled before COVID-19 vaccination. The chain has TRBV7-9 and TRBJ2-7; 9 bases fit TRBD1. The clonotype comes from a human donor who received a COVID-19 vaccine. The DNA for the CDR3 is TGTGCCAGCAGCTTAGCACGGACAGGGGCAGGTCTCGACGAGCAGTACTTC. This encodes CASSLARTGAGLDEQYF.